The sequence of this T cell receptor (beta chain) was determined in a study of Ad26.COV2.S vaccination and SARS-CoV-2 variants. As to treatment: roughly 19 received Ad26.COV2.S at low or high dose, single or two shots; several received placebo; per-sample allocation not given. Repertoires come from day 63 after the first vaccine or placebo injection. Generated by immunoSEQ multiplex PCR, the TCRdb table keeps only in-frame clones and is missing some. The sample lists nearly 400,000 clones, around 91% occurring once. The sample here was peripheral blood, taken in a trial of Ad26.COV2.S vaccine versus placebo. The TCR was taken from a person between 18 and 59 years old who received the Ad26.COV2.S COVID-19 vaccine or a placebo.

CDR3 DNA sequence: TGTGCCAGCAGCCTGGAACCAGGGAGGGGAGCTGAAGCTTTCTTT. As protein: CASSLEPGRGAEAFF. V is TRBV7-3 and J is TRBJ1-1; a possible D gene is TRBD1 (5 bases). The V gene lost 5 bases and the J gene lost 6 bases, with 19 bases spanning the gap. The CDR3 has 15 amino acids. CDR1 is SGHTA and CDR2 is FQGTGA in the germline V gene.